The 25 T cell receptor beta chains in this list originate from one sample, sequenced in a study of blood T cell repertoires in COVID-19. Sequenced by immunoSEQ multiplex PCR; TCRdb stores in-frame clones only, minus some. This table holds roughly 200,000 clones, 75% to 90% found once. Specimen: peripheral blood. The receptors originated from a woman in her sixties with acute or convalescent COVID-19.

The CDR3 DNA reads as TGTGCCAGCAGCCACCCAAGTCAGGGCCAAGAGACCCAGTACTTC. Protein product: CASSHPSQGQETQYF. This chain links TRBV3-1 (or the pseudogene TRBV3-2) with TRBJ2-5; D may be TRBD1 (5 bases). CDR1 and CDR2 (germline): LGHDT, YNNKEL (reference sequence). V lost 3 bases and J lost 1, with 12 bases in between. The CDR3 contains 15 residues.

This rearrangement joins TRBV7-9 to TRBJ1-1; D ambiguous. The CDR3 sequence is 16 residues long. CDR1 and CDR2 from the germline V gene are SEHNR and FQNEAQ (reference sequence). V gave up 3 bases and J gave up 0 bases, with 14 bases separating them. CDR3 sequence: CASSFGFGVVNTEAFF. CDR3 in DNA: TGTGCCAGCAGCTTTGGGTTCGGGGTGGTGAACACTGAAGCTTTCTTT.

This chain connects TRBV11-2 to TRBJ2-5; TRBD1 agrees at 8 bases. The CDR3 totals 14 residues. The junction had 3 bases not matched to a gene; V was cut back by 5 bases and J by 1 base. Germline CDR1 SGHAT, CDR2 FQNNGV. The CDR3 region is CASSLGTGQETQYF. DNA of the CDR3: TGTGCCAGCAGCCTCGGGACAGGCCAAGAGACCCAGTACTTC.

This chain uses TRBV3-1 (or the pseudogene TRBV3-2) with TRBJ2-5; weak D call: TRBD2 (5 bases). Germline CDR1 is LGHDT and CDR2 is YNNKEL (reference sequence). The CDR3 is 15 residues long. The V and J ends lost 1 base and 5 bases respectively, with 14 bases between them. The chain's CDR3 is CASSQGGEKWETQYF. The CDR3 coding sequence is TGTGCCAGCAGCCAAGGGGGAGAAAAGTGGGAGACCCAGTACTTC.

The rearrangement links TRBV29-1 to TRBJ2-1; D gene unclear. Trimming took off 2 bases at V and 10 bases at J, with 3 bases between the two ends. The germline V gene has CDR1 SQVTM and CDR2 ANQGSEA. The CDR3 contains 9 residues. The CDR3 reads CSVEPEQFF. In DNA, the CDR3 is TGCAGCGTTGAACCGGAGCAGTTCTTC.

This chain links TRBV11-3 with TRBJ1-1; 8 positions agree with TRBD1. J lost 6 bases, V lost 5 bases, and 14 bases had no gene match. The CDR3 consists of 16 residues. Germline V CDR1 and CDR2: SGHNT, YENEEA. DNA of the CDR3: TGTGCCAGCAGCGACAGGCGTCGGGGACAGGTGGCTGAAGCTTTCTTT. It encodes CASSDRRRGQVAEAFF.

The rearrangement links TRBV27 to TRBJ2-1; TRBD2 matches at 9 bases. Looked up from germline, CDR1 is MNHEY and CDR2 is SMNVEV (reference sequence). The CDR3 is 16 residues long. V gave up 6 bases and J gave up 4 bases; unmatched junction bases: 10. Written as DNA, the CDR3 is TGTGCCAGCAGGGGACTAGCAGGTCGAAAATACAATGAGCAGTTCTTC. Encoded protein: CASRGLAGRKYNEQFF.

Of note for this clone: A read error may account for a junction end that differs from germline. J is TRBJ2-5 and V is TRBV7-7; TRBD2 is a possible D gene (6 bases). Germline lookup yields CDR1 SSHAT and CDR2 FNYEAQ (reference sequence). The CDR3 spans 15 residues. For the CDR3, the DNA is TGTGCTAGCAGCCAGGGCGGGGAGAGGGAAGAGACCCAGTACTTC. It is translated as CASSQGGEREETQYF.

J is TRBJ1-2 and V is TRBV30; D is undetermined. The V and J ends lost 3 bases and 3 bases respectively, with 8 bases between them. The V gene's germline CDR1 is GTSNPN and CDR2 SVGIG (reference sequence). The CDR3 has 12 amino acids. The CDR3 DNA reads TGTGCCTGGAGATGGGCAGACTATGGCTACACCTTC. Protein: CAWRWADYGYTF.

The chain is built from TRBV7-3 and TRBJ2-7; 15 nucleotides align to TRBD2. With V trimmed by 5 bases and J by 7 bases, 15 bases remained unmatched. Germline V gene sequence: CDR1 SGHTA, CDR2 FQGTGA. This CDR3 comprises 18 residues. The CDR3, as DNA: TGTGCCAGCAGCCCTCTGGGACTAGCGGGAGGCCCCCATCTGGAGCAGTACTTC. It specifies CASSPLGLAGGPHLEQYF.

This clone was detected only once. The CDR3, as DNA: TGTGCCAGCAAGCCGTCGGGGGGACGAGAGACCCAGTACTTC. Translating gives CASKPSGGRETQYF. This chain links TRBV6-5 with TRBJ2-5; 7 nucleotides agree with TRBD2. V lost 7 bases to trimming and J lost 4 bases; unmatched junction nucleotides: 9. The CDR3 runs to 14 residues. From germline, CDR1 is MNHEY and CDR2 SVGAGI.

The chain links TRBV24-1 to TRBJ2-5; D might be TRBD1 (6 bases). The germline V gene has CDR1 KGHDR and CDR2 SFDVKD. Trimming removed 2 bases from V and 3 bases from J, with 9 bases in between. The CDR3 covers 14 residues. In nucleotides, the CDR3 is TGTGCCACCAGTGATTGGGACACCGAAGAGACCCAGTACTTC. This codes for CATSDWDTEETQYF.

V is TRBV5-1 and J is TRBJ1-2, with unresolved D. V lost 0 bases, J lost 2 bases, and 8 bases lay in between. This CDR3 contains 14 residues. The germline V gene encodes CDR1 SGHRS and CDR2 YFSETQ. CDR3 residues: CASSLAVRNYGYTF. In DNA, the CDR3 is TGCGCCAGCAGCTTGGCGGTCCGCAACTATGGCTACACCTTC. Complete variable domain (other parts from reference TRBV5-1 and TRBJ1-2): KAGVTQTPRYLIKTRGQQVTLSCSPISGHRSVSWYQQTPGQGLQFLFEYFSETQRNKGNFPGRFSGRQFSNSRSEMNVSTLELGDSALYLCASSLAVRNYGYTFGSGTRLTVV.

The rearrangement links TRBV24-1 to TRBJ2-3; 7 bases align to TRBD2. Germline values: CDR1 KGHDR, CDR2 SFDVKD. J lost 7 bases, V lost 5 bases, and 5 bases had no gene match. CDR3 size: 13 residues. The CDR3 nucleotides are TGTGCCACCAGTGGGGGGGGACGATATACGCAGTATTTT. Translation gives CATSGGGRYTQYF.

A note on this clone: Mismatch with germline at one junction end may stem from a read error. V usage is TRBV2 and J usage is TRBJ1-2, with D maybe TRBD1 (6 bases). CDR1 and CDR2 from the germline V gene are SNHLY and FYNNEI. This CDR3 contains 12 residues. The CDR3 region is CASSGQRLDKNF. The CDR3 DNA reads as TGTGCCAGCTCCGGACAGCGCTTAGACAAGAACTTC. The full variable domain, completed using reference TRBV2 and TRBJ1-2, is EPEVTQTPSHQVTQMGQEVILRCVPISNHLYFYWYRQILGQKVEFLVSFYNNEISEKSEIFDDQFSVERPDGSNFTLKIRSTKLEDSAMYFCASSGQRLDKNFGSGTRLTVV.

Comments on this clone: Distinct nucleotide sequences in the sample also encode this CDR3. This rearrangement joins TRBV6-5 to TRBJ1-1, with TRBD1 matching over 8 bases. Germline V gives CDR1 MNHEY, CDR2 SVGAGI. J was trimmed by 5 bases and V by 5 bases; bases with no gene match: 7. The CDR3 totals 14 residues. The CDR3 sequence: CASSPRTGWTEAFF. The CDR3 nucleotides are TGTGCCAGCAGTCCCAGGACAGGGTGGACTGAAGCTTTCTTT.

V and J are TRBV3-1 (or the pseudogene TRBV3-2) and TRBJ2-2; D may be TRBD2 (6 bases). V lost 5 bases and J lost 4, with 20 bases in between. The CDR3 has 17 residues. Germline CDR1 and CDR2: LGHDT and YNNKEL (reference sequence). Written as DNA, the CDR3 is TGTGCCAGCAGCAGTAGTGGGGGGAGGTCTATCACCGGGGAGCTGTTTTTT. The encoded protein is CASSSSGGRSITGELFF.

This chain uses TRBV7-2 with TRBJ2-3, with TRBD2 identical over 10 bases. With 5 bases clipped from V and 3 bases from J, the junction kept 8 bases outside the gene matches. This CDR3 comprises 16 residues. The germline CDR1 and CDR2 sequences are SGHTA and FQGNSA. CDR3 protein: CASSPTKAGGTDTQYF. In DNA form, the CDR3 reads TGTGCCAGCAGCCCGACAAAAGCGGGAGGGACAGATACGCAGTATTTT. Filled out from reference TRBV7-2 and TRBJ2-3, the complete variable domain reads GAGVSQSPSNKVTEKGKDVELRCDPISGHTALYWYRQSLGQGLEFLIYFQGNSAPDKSGLPSDRFSAERTGGSVSTLTIQRTQQEDSAVYLCASSPTKAGGTDTQYFGPGTRLTVL.

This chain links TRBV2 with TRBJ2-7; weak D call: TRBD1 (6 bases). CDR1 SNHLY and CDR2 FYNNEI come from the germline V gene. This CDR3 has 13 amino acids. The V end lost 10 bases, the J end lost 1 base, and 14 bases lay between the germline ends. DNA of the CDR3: TGTGCCACGGCCGACAGGCCATCCTACGAGCAGTACTTC. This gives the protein CATADRPSYEQYF. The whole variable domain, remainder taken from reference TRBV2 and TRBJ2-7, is EPEVTQTPSHQVTQMGQEVILRCVPISNHLYFYWYRQILGQKVEFLVSFYNNEISEKSEIFDDQFSVERPDGSNFTLKIRSTKLEDSAMYFCATADRPSYEQYFGPGTRLTVT.

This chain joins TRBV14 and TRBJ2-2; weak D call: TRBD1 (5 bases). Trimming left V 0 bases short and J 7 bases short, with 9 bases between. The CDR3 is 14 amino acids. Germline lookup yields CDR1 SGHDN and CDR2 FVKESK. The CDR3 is CASSQESRVGELFF. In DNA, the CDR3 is TGTGCCAGCAGCCAAGAATCCAGGGTCGGGGAGCTGTTTTTT.

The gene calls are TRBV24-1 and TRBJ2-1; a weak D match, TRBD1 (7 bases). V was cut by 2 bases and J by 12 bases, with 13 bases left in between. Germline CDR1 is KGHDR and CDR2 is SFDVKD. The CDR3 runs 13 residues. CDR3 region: CATSDSQGGRQFF. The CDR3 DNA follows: TGTGCCACCAGTGATTCTCAGGGGGGAAGGCAGTTCTTC.

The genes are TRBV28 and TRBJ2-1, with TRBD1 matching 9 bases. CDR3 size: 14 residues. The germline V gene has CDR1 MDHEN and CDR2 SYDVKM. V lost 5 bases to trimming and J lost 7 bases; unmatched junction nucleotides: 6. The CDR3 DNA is TGTGCCAGCAGTCGGGGACAGGGAAATAATGAGCAGTTCTTC. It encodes CASSRGQGNNEQFF.

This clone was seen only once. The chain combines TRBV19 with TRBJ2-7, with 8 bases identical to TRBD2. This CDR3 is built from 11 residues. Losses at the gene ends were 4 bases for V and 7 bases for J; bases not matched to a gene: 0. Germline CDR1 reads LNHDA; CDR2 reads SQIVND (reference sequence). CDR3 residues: CASSSGGEQYF. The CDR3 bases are TGTGCCAGTAGTAGCGGGGGGGAGCAGTACTTC.

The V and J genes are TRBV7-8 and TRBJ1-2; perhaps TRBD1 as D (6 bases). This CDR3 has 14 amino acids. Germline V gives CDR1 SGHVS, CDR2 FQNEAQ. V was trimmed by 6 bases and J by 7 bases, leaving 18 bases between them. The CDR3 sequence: CASSTQGRKAGYTF. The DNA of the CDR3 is TGTGCCAGCAGTACTCAGGGGAGAAAGGCTGGCTACACCTTC.

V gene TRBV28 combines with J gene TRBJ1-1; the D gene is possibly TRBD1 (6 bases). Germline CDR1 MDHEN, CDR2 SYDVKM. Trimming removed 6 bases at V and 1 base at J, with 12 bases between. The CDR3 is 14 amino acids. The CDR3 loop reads CASRPRGRNTEAFF. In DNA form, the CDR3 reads TGTGCCAGCAGACCCAGGGGCAGGAACACTGAAGCTTTCTTT. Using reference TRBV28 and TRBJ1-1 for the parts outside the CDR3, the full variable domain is DVKVTQSSRYLVKRTGEKVFLECVQDMDHENMFWYRQDPGLGLRLIYFSYDVKMKEKGDIPEGYSVSREKKERFSLILESASTNQTSMYLCASRPRGRNTEAFFGQGTRLTVV.